This T cell receptor beta chain was found in a study of tumor-infiltrating lymphocytes in localized non-small cell lung cancer (dated by TCRdb to the early 2020s). A note on the overall study: Several histologies were represented in the cohort, which also included both smokers and never-smokers as well as patients whose samples were collected after neoadjuvant chemotherapy. Each patient contributed resected tumor tissue and uninvolved lung tissue from the same patient, described as non-adjacent to the tumor. Flow cytometry, multiplex immunofluorescence, RNA-seq, exome sequencing and proteomics were applied to the same patients as TCR sequencing, which was one of several integrated assays. In total, the ICON cohort was made up of over a hundred surgical patients who had localized non-small cell lung cancer and whose tumors were resected. A total of approximately 50 patients were part of the paired comparison of immunoSEQ T-cell fraction between tumor and uninvolved lung. What the research found in general, with its limitations: No difference in TCR-derived T-cell fraction was observed between the flow cytometry-defined immunotypes IM1 (good prognosis) and IM2 (poor prognosis). Assay coverage differed among patients according to how much tissue was available, so only a subset of the cohort had TCR sequencing. Because different assays used different pieces of the same tissue, intratumor heterogeneity could not be separated from technical variation. In line with immunofluorescence CD3 counts, TCRbeta sequencing supported higher T cell infiltration in tumors compared with uninvolved lung tissue. Tumor T-cell fraction from TCR sequencing was not associated with recurrence-free survival (p = 0.61).

Enrollment in ICON was initiated in April 2016, and the last patient was enrolled in September 2018. In a subcohort of 76 patients, fresh tumor and matched uninvolved tissue were collected for in-depth immune analyses, with TCR sequencing among those analyses. No cell sorting was done, and TCR sequencing was instead run on DNA isolated from bulk tissue. The T-cell fraction in tumor and uninvolved lung tissue was provided by TCR sequencing with the immunoSEQ assay. On the authors' methods: For survival analysis, patients were split into high (upper tertile) and low (lower two tertiles) T-cell fraction groups and compared by log-rank test. Paired tumor versus uninvolved lung differences in T-cell fraction were tested with a signed-rank test. The clones in this table, taken by TCRdb from immuneACCESS, are in-frame only. Not every clone is retained; where verified, under half of the shortfall comes from an unresolved V gene, and the cause of the rest is unknown. That table furnishes V, J and clone size, whereas the DNA furnished D and trimming. In this sample the table shows approximately 15,000 clones, about three quarters of which occur a single time. Jointly, the top ten make up 5.5% to 7.5% of the sample.

The CDR3 covers 16 residues, taking in both the cysteine and the phenylalanine. Only the CDR3 part of the read is kept: 48 bases, read in frame from the first base. V is clipped by 0 bases and J by 4 bases, and the sequence between their germline boundaries is 15 bases long. CDR1 is given as LNHNV and CDR2 as YYDKDF, both from the germline V gene (reference sequence). On this clone: The specificity of this receptor is unknown. Per-base qualities were not stored, and no clone one base away is much larger.

The sample consisted of lung tumor tissue. The source of this sequence is a human donor with non-small cell lung cancer. Rearrangement joined TRBV15 to TRBJ1-2; too little of a D gene remains to name it. Here is the DNA: TGTGCCACCAGCAGAGATAACAGCAGTCCCCTCTATGGCTACACCTTC. This gives the protein CATSRDNSSPLYGYTF.